The next 10 T cell receptor beta chains were all read from a single sample in a study of shared clonotypes between healthy human individuals (dated by TCRdb to 2020 to 2021). The method behind the library was the immunoSEQ multiplex PCR assay. The immuneACCESS repertoire file appears here via TCRdb, limited to in-frame rearrangements. These files lack a portion of the clones; in checked studies, under half of the deficit traces to unresolved V genes, and the cause of the others is not known. This sample has 2.3 million or so clones in its table, and 80% to 95% of those were observed once. The top ten clones comprise under 0.45% of the sample. Sequencing used naive CD4+ T cells from PBMCs. The sample's cell subset or site, from its label and the paper: CD45RA+ positively selected. The receptors stem from a man younger than 30 in good health. Some clones in this sample may be carry-over from other donors' samples.

A remark on this clone: In the same sample, other DNA sequences code for this CDR3. The V call is TRBV20-1, the J call TRBJ2-1; D perhaps matches TRBD1 (6 bases). CDR1 DFQATT and CDR2 SNEGSKA come from the germline V gene (reference sequence). The CDR3 is 10 amino acids. Trimming took 4 bases from V and 9 from J, leaving 7 bases between them. DNA for the CDR3: TGCAGTGCTACCAGGGGTGAGCAGTTCTTC. Translated, it gives CSATRGEQFF.

The chain couples TRBV2 to TRBJ2-1; 7 positions match TRBD2. This CDR3 has 13 residues. V shed 8 bases and J 4 bases; nucleotides not matched to a gene: 5. Germline loops: CDR1 SNHLY, CDR2 FYNNEI. The CDR3 loop is CASGLVRYNEQFF. For the CDR3, the DNA is TGTGCCAGCGGACTAGTGAGGTACAATGAGCAGTTCTTC. Supplemented by reference TRBV2 and TRBJ2-1, the full variable domain reads EPEVTQTPSHQVTQMGQEVILRCVPISNHLYFYWYRQILGQKVEFLVSFYNNEISEKSEIFDDQFSVERPDGSNFTLKIRSTKLEDSAMYFCASGLVRYNEQFFGPGTRLTVL.

CDR3 region: CASSVDYETFAAREESSYEQYF. DNA for the CDR3: TGTGCCAGCAGTGTTGATTACGAGACGTTTGCGGCGCGGGAGGAAAGCTCCTACGAGCAGTACTTC. The rearrangement joins TRBV2 to TRBJ2-7, with 8 nucleotides matching TRBD2. Per germline, CDR1 SNHLY and CDR2 FYNNEI. Trimming cost V 4 bases and J 0 bases; bases outside gene matches: 26. This CDR3 is built from 22 residues.

This clone was seen only once. This chain joins TRBV7-3 and TRBJ2-2; no clear D gene. CDR3 length equals 13 residues. The V gene lost 3 bases and the J gene lost 3 bases, with 5 bases spanning the gap. The germline V gene encodes CDR1 SGHTA and CDR2 FQGTGA. In nucleotides, the CDR3 is TGTGCCAGCAGCTTCTTGGACACCGGGGAGCTGTTTTTT. As protein: CASSFLDTGELFF.

The V call is TRBV14, the J call TRBJ2-3; 7 positions match TRBD2. The CDR3 runs to 17 residues. V shed 4 bases and J 5 bases; nucleotides not matched to a gene: 15. Germline CDR1 and CDR2: SGHDN and FVKESK. This chain's CDR3 is CASSRYILAPDEDTQYF. CDR3 nucleotide sequence: TGTGCCAGCAGCCGATACATACTAGCGCCCGATGAAGATACGCAGTATTTT. The full variable domain, with the rest looked up from reference TRBV14 and TRBJ2-3, is EAGVTQFPSHSVIEKGQTVTLRCDPISGHDNLYWYRRVMGKEIKFLLHFVKESKQDESGMPNNRFLAERTGGTYSTLKVQPAELEDSGVYFCASSRYILAPDEDTQYFGPGTRLTVL.

In its sample, this clone was seen once. Here the CDR3 DNA reads TGTGCCAGCAGCTCCCAACAGGGTTACTCCTACGAGCAGTACTTC. Translating gives CASSSQQGYSYEQYF. V and J are TRBV7-2 and TRBJ2-7, with D possibly TRBD1 on 6 matching bases. The CDR3 sequence is 15 residues long. Germline CDR1 reads SGHTA; CDR2 reads FQGNSA. The V and J ends lost 4 bases and 0 bases respectively, with 13 bases between them.

CDR3 nucleotide sequence: TGTGCCAGCAGTCAGGGATGGTCCTACGAGCAGTACTTC. This encodes CASSQGWSYEQYF. The J gene is TRBJ2-7, the V gene TRBV6-5, with a weak D call TRBD1 (5 bases). This CDR3 spans 13 amino acids. The V and J ends lost 5 bases and 1 base respectively, with 9 bases between them. Germline assignment: CDR1 MNHEY and CDR2 SVGAGI.

The rearrangement links TRBV19 to TRBJ1-2; D gene uncertain. The germline V and J ends were trimmed by 3 bases and 7 bases, with 15 bases remaining between them. Germline V gene lookup returns CDR1 LNHDA and CDR2 SQIVND (reference sequence). The length of the CDR3 is 14 residues. The CDR3 sequence is CASSIETGLPGYTF. The CDR3 DNA is TGTGCCAGTAGTATTGAGACGGGCCTTCCTGGCTACACCTTC.

The genes are TRBV16 and TRBJ1-1; D call uncertain. V lost 0 bases and J lost 0, with 11 bases in between. CDR3 size: 16 residues. Germline assignment: CDR1 KGHSY and CDR2 FQNENV. The CDR3 loop reads CASSQSPASMNTEAFF. CDR3 sequence (DNA): TGTGCCAGCAGCCAATCGCCAGCAAGCATGAACACTGAAGCTTTCTTT.

For this clone: Other DNA sequences in this sample translate to the same CDR3. The rearrangement joins TRBV7-3 to TRBJ2-6; D is ambiguous. Germline CDR1 SGHTA, CDR2 FQGTGA. Trimming cost V 2 bases and J 1 base, with 6 bases left between them. The CDR3 consists of 15 residues. The CDR3, as DNA: TGTGCCAGCAGCTTATTTCGGTCTGGGGCCAACGTCCTGACTTTC. This translates into CASSLFRSGANVLTF.